Listed below are T cell receptor beta chains from one sample, sequenced in a study of shared clonotypes between healthy human individuals. The table came from immunoSEQ multiplex PCR; TCRdb's copy has only in-frame clones and leaves some out. Of roughly 700,000 clones in the sample, approximately 79% were seen once. What was sequenced was memory CD4+ T cells sorted from blood. The receptors originated from a woman in her twenties or thirties in good health. CDR3s include the opening cysteine and the closing phenylalanine or tryptophan. Each record gives: clone size, D gene, V gene, J gene, CDR3 protein, CDR3 DNA. The D gene is left open where the match is weak. Rows may omit the clone size; those that give it use once, few, many or a size class.

clone_size: NA
d_call: NA
v_call: TRBV21-1
j_call: TRBJ2-1
cdr3_aa: CASSKAGTPTHEQFF
cdr3_nt: TGTGCCAGCAGCAAAGCAGGGACCCCCACCCATGAGCAGTTCTTC

clone_size: NA
d_call: NA
v_call: TRBV18
j_call: TRBJ1-2
cdr3_aa: CASSPRQDGYTF
cdr3_nt: TGTGCCAGCTCACCGCGACAGGATGGCTACACCTTC

clone_size: NA
d_call: TRBD2
v_call: TRBV2
j_call: TRBJ2-1
cdr3_aa: CASSLAGANYNEQFF
cdr3_nt: TGTGCCAGCAGTCTAGCGGGAGCAAACTACAATGAGCAGTTCTTC

clone_size: NA
d_call: NA
v_call: TRBV30
j_call: TRBJ1-1
cdr3_aa: CAWTQSDYTEAFF
cdr3_nt: TGTGCCTGGACCCAATCCGATTACACTGAAGCTTTCTTT

clone_size: once
d_call: TRBD2
v_call: TRBV28
j_call: TRBJ2-7
cdr3_aa: CASRRGLAASEQYF
cdr3_nt: TGTGCCAGCCGGAGGGGACTAGCGGCATCGGAGCAGTACTTC

clone_size: NA
d_call: TRBD1
v_call: TRBV7-9
j_call: TRBJ1-1
cdr3_aa: CASSLGSGGNTEAFF
cdr3_nt: TGTGCCAGCAGCTTAGGCTCAGGGGGGAACACTGAAGCTTTCTTT

clone_size: NA
d_call: NA
v_call: TRBV18
j_call: TRBJ1-1
cdr3_aa: CASSPRSVKNTEAFF
cdr3_nt: TGTGCCAGCTCACCAAGGTCTGTTAAGAACACTGAAGCTTTCTTT

clone_size: once
d_call: NA
v_call: TRBV5-4
j_call: TRBJ1-2
cdr3_aa: CASSSDTYGYTF
cdr3_nt: TGTGCCAGCAGCTCGGACACCTATGGCTACACCTTC

clone_size: NA
d_call: NA
v_call: TRBV20-1
j_call: TRBJ2-7
cdr3_aa: CSANTLGEQYF
cdr3_nt: TGCAGTGCTAATACTCTCGGCGAGCAGTACTTC

clone_size: NA
d_call: NA
v_call: TRBV18
j_call: TRBJ2-7
cdr3_aa: CASSPVGESYEQYF
cdr3_nt: TGTGCCAGCTCACCGGTCGGGGAATCCTACGAGCAGTACTTC

clone_size: few
d_call: NA
v_call: TRBV18
j_call: TRBJ2-1
cdr3_aa: CASSRRGLGVDEQFF
cdr3_nt: TGTGCCAGCTCACGCCGGGGACTGGGGGTTGATGAGCAGTTCTTC

clone_size: NA
d_call: TRBD1
v_call: TRBV2
j_call: TRBJ1-3
cdr3_aa: CASTPSPDRGGNTIYF
cdr3_nt: TGTGCCAGCACTCCCTCCCCTGACAGGGGTGGAAACACCATATATTTT

clone_size: NA
d_call: TRBD2
v_call: TRBV6-5
j_call: TRBJ2-3
cdr3_aa: CASSYAGTSERNTQYF
cdr3_nt: TGTGCCAGCAGTTACGCAGGGACTAGCGAGAGAAATACGCAGTATTTT

clone_size: NA
d_call: NA
v_call: TRBV28
j_call: TRBJ2-1
cdr3_aa: CASSLGGHNEQFF
cdr3_nt: TGTGCCAGCAGTTTAGGCGGCCACAATGAGCAGTTCTTC

clone_size: NA
d_call: TRBD1
v_call: TRBV15
j_call: TRBJ2-2
cdr3_aa: CATSRGQGTGELFF
cdr3_nt: TGTGCCACCAGCAGAGGACAGGGCACCGGGGAGCTGTTTTTT

clone_size: NA
d_call: NA
v_call: TRBV5-1
j_call: TRBJ2-1
cdr3_aa: CASSYTGGASYNEQFF
cdr3_nt: TGCGCCAGCAGTTATACAGGGGGGGCATCCTACAATGAGCAGTTCTTC

clone_size: NA
d_call: NA
v_call: TRBV25-1
j_call: TRBJ2-7
cdr3_aa: CASKTEGYEQYF
cdr3_nt: TGTGCCAGCAAGACCGAAGGCTACGAGCAGTACTTC

clone_size: NA
d_call: NA
v_call: TRBV7-2
j_call: TRBJ2-7
cdr3_aa: CASSLMVWGSYEQYF
cdr3_nt: TGTGCCAGCAGCTTAATGGTCTGGGGGTCCTACGAGCAGTACTTC

clone_size: NA
d_call: NA
v_call: TRBV2
j_call: TRBJ2-7
cdr3_aa: CASSEWGESPGIGINYEQYF
cdr3_nt: TGTGCCAGCAGTGAATGGGGGGAGAGCCCGGGCATAGGGATAAACTACGAGCAGTACTTC

clone_size: NA
d_call: NA
v_call: TRBV18
j_call: TRBJ2-1
cdr3_aa: CASSPGPTYNEQFF
cdr3_nt: TGTGCCAGCTCACCCGGTCCAACCTACAATGAGCAGTTCTTC

clone_size: few
d_call: TRBD1
v_call: TRBV7-8
j_call: TRBJ1-1
cdr3_aa: CASSLRTGNTEAFF
cdr3_nt: TGTGCCAGCAGCCTCCGGACAGGAAACACTGAAGCTTTCTTT

clone_size: NA
d_call: TRBD2
v_call: TRBV7-7
j_call: TRBJ2-5
cdr3_aa: CASSSLISGRGTQYF
cdr3_nt: TGTGCCAGCAGCTCCCTGATTAGCGGGAGAGGGACCCAGTACTTC